The 12 T cell receptor beta chains presented below share a single source sample, sequenced in a study of sequential checkpoint blockade in melanoma. Treatment meaning: randomized to nivolumab then ipilimumab (arm A) or the reverse (arm B). Sequencing was performed with immunoSEQ multiplex PCR; in TCRdb, only in-frame clones are kept and a portion is missing. The sample includes 40,000 or so clones, about nine tenths of them seen just once. Sequenced here: CD8+ T cells sorted from blood (inferred from file names), sampled from a patient given nivolumab and ipilimumab in sequence. The receptor set was obtained from a human donor with melanoma.

The rearrangement joins TRBV6-5 to TRBJ2-7, with TRBD2 identical over 7 bases. This CDR3 has 13 residues. Germline CDR1 and CDR2: MNHEY and SVGAGI. V was pared by 5 bases and J by 4 bases, with 5 bases of the junction left unmatched. The CDR3 bases are TGTGCCAGCAGTGCTAGCGGACATTACGAGCAGTACGTC. Protein sequence: CASSASGHYEQYV.

DNA for the CDR3: TGCGCCAGCAGCCCGGGGAACAGGAGGGCCCCCGAGCAGTACTTC. Its protein product is CASSPGNRRAPEQYF. The rearrangement links TRBV5-1 to TRBJ2-7, with a possible D match to TRBD2 (6 bases). Germline CDR1 is SGHRS and CDR2 is YFSETQ. The CDR3 is 15 amino acids. Trimming pared 4 bases from V and 6 bases from J, leaving 20 bases between.

This sequence joins TRBV28 and TRBJ2-3, with TRBD2 matching 10 bases. Germline loops: CDR1 MDHEN, CDR2 SYDVKM. J lost 8 bases, V lost 2 bases, and 10 bases had no gene match. The CDR3 spans 16 residues. CDR3 sequence reads: CASSLTLAGADGTQYF. As DNA, the CDR3 is TGTGCCAGCAGTTTAACTCTAGCGGGAGCGGATGGTACGCAGTATTTT.

The chain is built from TRBV5-1 and TRBJ2-1; TRBD1 might be the D (8 bases). The CDR3 spans 15 residues. V was pared by 1 base and J by 3 bases, with 11 bases between. The germline V gene encodes CDR1 SGHRS and CDR2 YFSETQ. The CDR3 nucleotides read TGCGCCAGCAGCTTGACAGGGGGGGACTACAATGAGCAGTTCTTC. As protein: CASSLTGGDYNEQFF.

The chain uses TRBV7-3 and TRBJ2-1, with TRBD2 as a possible D gene (5 bases). CDR1 is SGHTA and CDR2 is FQGTGA in the germline V gene. CDR3 size: 15 residues. The V and J ends lost 4 bases and 7 bases respectively, with 17 bases between them. CDR3 residues: CASSSGLSPGNEQFF. The CDR3 nucleotides are TGTGCCAGCAGCTCCGGACTCTCACCGGGGAATGAGCAGTTCTTC.

The V gene is TRBV6-5, the J gene TRBJ2-1, with 8 bases that match TRBD2. The CDR3 sequence is 15 residues long. The V segment lost 4 bases and the J segment 3 bases; nucleotides outside the gene matches: 5. CDR1 MNHEY and CDR2 SVGAGI come from the germline V gene. CDR3 in amino acids: CASSFLAGFYNEQFF. Written as DNA, the CDR3 is TGTGCCAGCAGTTTCTTAGCGGGGTTCTACAATGAGCAGTTCTTC.

The rearrangement links TRBV5-6 to TRBJ2-3, with a possible D match to TRBD1 (6 bases). The germline gives CDR1 SGHDT, CDR2 YYEEEE. The CDR3 has 12 residues. V lost 2 bases and J lost 9, with 10 bases in between. CDR3 in DNA: TGTGCCAGCAGCTTTGGAACAGGGACGCAGTATTTT. This encodes CASSFGTGTQYF. The full variable domain, rest sourced from reference TRBV5-6 and TRBJ2-3, is DAGVTQSPTHLIKTRGQQVTLRCSPKSGHDTVSWYQQALGQGPQFIFQYYEEEERQRGNFPDRFSGHQFPNYSSELNVNALLLGDSALYLCASSFGTGTQYFGPGTRLTVL.

The genes are TRBV6-1 and TRBJ2-5, with 7 bases aligning to TRBD1. Germline V gives CDR1 MNHNS, CDR2 SASEGT. The V and J ends lost 5 bases and 2 bases, in that order; junction bases with no gene match: 5. The CDR3 has 14 amino acids. The CDR3 DNA reads as TGTGCCAGCAGTCCCGGGACAGTTCAAGAGACCCAGTACTTC. This sequence encodes CASSPGTVQETQYF.

This chain uses TRBV7-3 with TRBJ2-1; 8 nucleotides match TRBD2. Germline-derived CDR1 and CDR2 are SGHTA and FQGTGA. CDR3 length equals 15 residues. With V trimmed by 3 bases and J by 2 bases, 3 bases remained unmatched. CDR3 nucleotides: TGTGCCAGCAGCTTCGGGGGGGCGGCCTACAATGAGCAGTTCTTC. This translates into CASSFGGAAYNEQFF.

The chain joins TRBV28 to TRBJ1-5, with a tentative D call TRBD1 (5 bases). Germline V CDR1 and CDR2: MDHEN, SYDVKM. The CDR3 is 16 residues long. V was shortened by 3 bases and J by 6 bases, with 18 bases between the two germline ends. The CDR3 nucleotides are TGTGCCAGCAGTTTTCAGGCTCAGGGATTGTTTCAGCCCCAGCATTTT. Its protein is CASSFQAQGLFQPQHF. The full variable domain, with the rest looked up from reference TRBV28 and TRBJ1-5, is DVKVTQSSRYLVKRTGEKVFLECVQDMDHENMFWYRQDPGLGLRLIYFSYDVKMKEKGDIPEGYSVSREKKERFSLILESASTNQTSMYLCASSFQAQGLFQPQHFGDGTRLSIL.

This chain uses TRBV30 with TRBJ2-5, with D unclear. The V gene's germline CDR1 is GTSNPN and CDR2 SVGIG (reference sequence). The length of the CDR3 is 12 residues. V lost 1 base to trimming and J lost 3 bases, with 6 bases between them. In DNA form, the CDR3 reads TGTGCCTGGAGTGCAGTGAAAGAGACCCAGTACTTC. Amino acid sequence: CAWSAVKETQYF.

This sequence joins TRBV19 and TRBJ1-1; no clear D gene. The CDR3 runs 12 residues. Germline V gene lookup returns CDR1 LNHDA and CDR2 SQIVND (reference sequence). V was trimmed by 5 bases and J by 4 bases, leaving 8 bases between them. CDR3 loop: CASSHPGTEAFF. The CDR3 DNA reads as TGTGCCAGTAGTCACCCGGGCACTGAAGCTTTCTTT.